The 21 T cell receptor beta chains below were found in one sample sequenced in a study of shared clonotypes between healthy human individuals (dated by TCRdb to about 2020). The protocol used for the library was the immunoSEQ multiplex PCR assay. TCRdb holds this immuneACCESS table with in-frame rearrangements only. Some clones are missing; in checked studies, unresolved V genes explain under half, and the rest has no known cause. Here the sample has around 2,000,000 clones; approximately 94% occur a single time. The ten largest clones represent more than 0.95% of the sample. CD8 naive samples were obtained by positive selection for CCR7 among CD45RO-negative cells, yielding a CD45RA+CCR7+ population from which TemRA cells were excluded. Sequencing was performed on naive CD8+ T cells sorted from blood. The cell subset or site label, read with the paper, signifies: CD45RA+CCR7+. The receptors stem from a man aged 18 to 29 in good health.

The chain couples TRBV13 to TRBJ2-7; TRBD2 agrees at 8 bases. The CDR3 consists of 13 residues. Germline V gene lookup returns CDR1 PRHDT and CDR2 FYEKMQ (reference sequence). J gave up 7 bases and V 0 bases, and 2 bases lay outside the gene matches. CDR3 in amino acids: CASSLGLAEEQYF. The CDR3 nucleotides are TGTGCCAGCAGCTTAGGACTAGCGGAAGAGCAGTACTTC.

The chain employs TRBV2 and TRBJ2-3; no clear D gene. Germline CDR1 and CDR2: SNHLY and FYNNEI. The CDR3 covers 13 residues. V was pared by 4 bases and J by 1 base, with 6 bases between. CDR3 sequence: CASSGMGTDTQYF. The CDR3 DNA reads TGTGCCAGCAGTGGGATGGGCACAGATACGCAGTATTTT.

The chain combines TRBV7-2 with TRBJ2-7; unclear D gene. The CDR3 contains 13 residues. Germline V gene lookup returns CDR1 SGHTA and CDR2 FQGNSA. With 2 bases removed from V and 4 bases from J, the gap between germline ends came to 9 bases. The CDR3 nucleotides read TGTGCCAGCAGCTTAATGGAACAATACGAGCAGTACTTC. This gives the protein CASSLMEQYEQYF.

This clone was detected only once. This sample includes further DNA sequences coding for the same CDR3. This chain uses TRBV6-5 with TRBJ2-7; a weak D match, TRBD2 (6 bases). This CDR3 has 14 amino acids. Looked up from germline, CDR1 is MNHEY and CDR2 is SVGAGI. Trimming took 0 bases from V and 3 from J, leaving 9 bases between them. The CDR3 loop reads CASSYSRGGYEQYF. The CDR3 DNA is TGTGCCAGCAGTTACTCCCGGGGAGGCTACGAGCAGTACTTC.

The chain recombines TRBV11-2 with TRBJ2-1, with 11 bases that match TRBD2. Trimming took 5 bases from V and 3 from J; bases not matched to a gene: 9. CDR1 is SGHAT and CDR2 is FQNNGV in the germline V gene. CDR3 length: 17 amino acids. As DNA, the CDR3 is TGTGCCAGCAGCCTCGAACTAGCGGGAGTAGGCTACAATGAGCAGTTCTTC. It yields the protein CASSLELAGVGYNEQFF.

CDR3: CASSPDGLSYEQYF. DNA for the CDR3: TGCGCCAGCAGCCCAGACGGCCTCTCCTACGAGCAGTACTTC. The rearrangement uses TRBV5-1 and TRBJ2-7, with D hard to call. This CDR3 has 14 residues. Germline V lookup: CDR1 SGHRS, CDR2 YFSETQ. V was shortened by 4 bases and J by 0 bases, with 11 bases between the two germline ends.

This sequence joins TRBV7-6 and TRBJ1-2; no reliable D call. The CDR3 runs 14 residues. CDR1 and CDR2 (germline): SGHVS, FNYEAQ. Trimming cost V 2 bases and J 4 bases, with 11 bases left between them. Written as DNA, the CDR3 is TGTGCCAGCAGCTTAACGAGTACGGGCTATGGCTACACCTTC. This translates into CASSLTSTGYGYTF.

The chain has TRBV29-1 and TRBJ2-4; 7 bases agree with TRBD2. There are 13 residues in the CDR3. The germline V gene encodes CDR1 SQVTM and CDR2 ANQGSEA. With 4 bases clipped from V and 9 bases from J, the junction kept 9 bases outside the gene matches. The CDR3 DNA follows: TGCAGCGTTGTAAAGGCGGGAGAGGGCATTCAGTACTTC. This sequence encodes CSVVKAGEGIQYF. The full variable domain, in which reference TRBV29-1 and TRBJ2-4 provide the parts outside the CDR3, is SAVISQKPSRDICQRGTSLTIQCQVDSQVTMMFWYRQQPGQSLTLIATANQGSEATYESGFVIDKFPISRPNLTFSTLTVSNMSPEDSSIYLCSVVKAGEGIQYFGAGTRLSVL.

In its sample, this clone was seen once. The CDR3 reads CASSYGQEDGYTF. CDR3 bases: TGTGCCAGCAGTTACGGGCAGGAGGATGGCTACACCTTC. V is TRBV6-5 and J is TRBJ1-2; no definite D call. Germline V gene lookup returns CDR1 MNHEY and CDR2 SVGAGI. The CDR3 spans 13 residues. V shed 2 bases and J shed 6 bases, with 10 bases lying between them.

This clone was observed once. CDR3 nucleotides: TGTGCCATCAGTGAAGAGAGTAGCGGTACCAAAAACATTCAGTACTTC. Protein: CAISEESSGTKNIQYF. The genes are TRBV10-3 and TRBJ2-4, with a possible D match to TRBD2 (6 bases). This CDR3 has 16 amino acids. Per the germline V gene, CDR1 is ENHRY and CDR2 is SYGVKD. Between the trimmed V and J ends, which lost 3 bases and 2 bases, there was a span of 14 bases.

The CDR3, as DNA: TGTGCCAGCAGTGAAGGTGGAGCTTTCTTT. This encodes CASSEGGAFF. The rearrangement links TRBV6-1 to TRBJ1-1, with no clear D. The CDR3 loop spans 10 amino acids. Germline CDR1 and CDR2: MNHNS and SASEGT. Trimming shortened V by 1 base and J by 10 bases, and 4 bases separated the two germline ends.

The DNA for the CDR3 is TGTGCCAGCAGCGTCGATTTGGGGGGCCGTTCGGATACGCAGTATTTT. Encoded protein: CASSVDLGGRSDTQYF. The chain is built from TRBV7-8 and TRBJ2-3; D is perhaps TRBD1 or TRBD2 (6 bases each). V shed 5 bases and J shed 6 bases, with 21 bases lying between them. The CDR3 spans 16 residues. Germline lookup yields CDR1 SGHVS and CDR2 FQNEAQ.

Only one count was recorded for this clone. This chain uses TRBV2 with TRBJ2-5, with D unclear. The length of the CDR3 is 13 residues. V was shortened by 6 bases and J by 0 bases, with 8 bases between the two germline ends. Germline V lookup: CDR1 SNHLY, CDR2 FYNNEI. The CDR3 loop is CASSERYQETQYF. The CDR3 nucleotides are TGTGCCAGCAGCGAAAGGTACCAAGAGACCCAGTACTTC.

This chain uses TRBV30 with TRBJ1-1, with 7 bases aligning to TRBD1. The ends lost 5 bases at V and 3 bases at J; junction bases unmatched: 12. This CDR3 is 15 amino acids long. The germline V gene encodes CDR1 GTSNPN and CDR2 SVGIG (reference sequence). The CDR3 bases are TGTGCCTGGCGGATCCTGACAGGGAGCGACACTGAAGCTTTCTTT. Translation gives CAWRILTGSDTEAFF.

The rearrangement uses TRBV2 and TRBJ2-5; weak D call: TRBD2 (5 bases). Trimming pared 2 bases from V and 1 base from J, leaving 5 bases between. The CDR3 is 13 amino acids. The V gene's germline CDR1 is SNHLY and CDR2 FYNNEI. CDR3 loop: CASSETSQETQYF. In nucleotides, the CDR3 is TGTGCCAGCAGTGAAACTAGCCAAGAGACCCAGTACTTC.

The chain has TRBV15 and TRBJ2-3, with D possibly being TRBD2 (5 bases). In germline, CDR1 is LNHNV, CDR2 YYDKDF (reference sequence). V lost 5 bases, J lost 4 bases, and 7 bases lay in between. The CDR3 extends over 12 amino acids. This chain's CDR3 is CATSGSADTQYF. The CDR3 DNA follows: TGTGCCACCAGCGGGAGCGCAGATACGCAGTATTTT.

The V and J genes are TRBV11-2 and TRBJ2-7; D uncertain. V dropped 0 bases and J dropped 7 bases, with 16 bases sitting between them. The germline V gene has CDR1 SGHAT and CDR2 FQNNGV. The CDR3 sequence is 15 residues long. The CDR3: CASSLDWVDKGEQYF. The CDR3 DNA reads as TGTGCCAGCAGCTTAGATTGGGTTGACAAGGGAGAGCAGTACTTC.

The chain uses TRBV28 and TRBJ2-7, with 10 bases matching TRBD1. CDR1 MDHEN and CDR2 SYDVKM come from the germline V gene. V shed 7 bases, J shed 5 bases, and the junction held 8 bases outside the gene matches. The CDR3 extends over 14 amino acids. The CDR3 reads CASNPTGGSNEQYF. CDR3 bases: TGTGCCAGCAACCCGACAGGGGGCTCGAACGAGCAGTACTTC.

V gene TRBV7-9 combines with J gene TRBJ2-1, with 7 bases lining up with TRBD2. The CDR3 contains 17 residues. The V and J ends lost 5 bases and 3 bases, in that order; junction bases with no gene match: 13. Germline loops: CDR1 SEHNR, CDR2 FQNEAQ (reference sequence). CDR3 sequence: CASSLGGAGPFYNEQFF. The DNA for the CDR3 is TGTGCCAGCAGCCTGGGGGGAGCGGGGCCATTCTACAATGAGCAGTTCTTC. The full variable domain, rest sourced from reference TRBV7-9 and TRBJ2-1, is DTGVSQNPRHKITKRGQNVTFRCDPISEHNRLYWYRQTLGQGPEFLTYFQNEAQLEKSRLLSDRFSAERPKGSFSTLEIQRTEQGDSAMYLCASSLGGAGPFYNEQFFGPGTRLTVL.

J is TRBJ2-5 and V is TRBV4-1; 11 nucleotides line up with TRBD1. V gave up 0 bases and J gave up 5 bases; unmatched junction bases: 5. The CDR3 length is 16 residues. Per the germline V gene, CDR1 is MGHRA and CDR2 is YSYEKL. CDR3 loop: CASSQDLDRGLETQYF. The CDR3, as DNA: TGCGCCAGCAGCCAAGATTTGGACAGGGGGCTTGAGACCCAGTACTTC.

This sequence joins TRBV7-3 and TRBJ1-2; no definite D call. V was pared by 1 base and J by 4 bases, with 10 bases between. CDR3 length: 14 amino acids. The germline V gene encodes CDR1 SGHTA and CDR2 FQGTGA. CDR3 region: CASSLIAGSYGYTF. CDR3 nucleotides: TGTGCCAGCAGCTTAATAGCTGGGAGCTATGGCTACACCTTC.